A single sample is the source of the 7 T cell receptor beta chains below, sequenced in a study of CD4 T cells in relation to SARS-CoV-2 and coronaviruses. Assay: immunoSEQ multiplex PCR; the TCRdb copy retains only in-frame clones and omits some. This sample carries about 18,000 clones, approximately 80% of them seen once, and the ten largest clones take roughly a tenth. The antigens of these receptors remain unknown. The unexposed donors gave CD4+ T cells in about 2010-2019, prior to COVID-19. After ten to eleven days of culture, CD4+ T cells were isolated. Sequences were obtained from CD4+ T cells from PBMCs, cultured in vitro. The receptors stem from a human donor in good health.

The chain's CDR3 is CAWSVDTQYF. The CDR3 DNA reads TGTGCCTGGTCGGTCGATACGCAGTATTTT. The rearrangement uses TRBV30 and TRBJ2-3; no clear D. The germline CDR1 and CDR2 sequences are GTSNPN and SVGIG (reference sequence). CDR3 length: 10 amino acids. V was pared by 5 bases and J by 6 bases, with 6 bases between.

The rearrangement joins TRBV30 to TRBJ1-4; no firm D call. V lost 0 bases, J lost 8 bases, and 7 bases lay in between. CDR3 length: 12 amino acids. Germline V gives CDR1 GTSNPN, CDR2 SVGIG (reference sequence). The CDR3: CAWSVLKEKLFF. DNA for the CDR3: TGTGCCTGGAGTGTTTTAAAGGAAAAACTGTTTTTT. The whole variable domain, filled in from reference TRBV30 and TRBJ1-4, reads SQTIHQWPATLVQPVGSPLSLECTVEGTSNPNLYWYRQAAGRGLQLLFYSVGIGQISSEVPQNLSASRPQDRQFILSSKKLLLSDSGFYLCAWSVLKEKLFFGSGTQLSVL.

This clone was observed a few times. The chain couples TRBV4-2 to TRBJ2-7, with D perhaps TRBD1 (5 bases). The germline CDR1 and CDR2 sequences are LGHNA and YNFKEQ. V lost 1 base to trimming and J lost 0 bases, with 13 bases between them. This CDR3 contains 16 residues. The CDR3 here is CASSQGTLGRSYEQYF. DNA of the CDR3: TGTGCCAGCAGCCAAGGGACACTCGGGCGCTCCTACGAGCAGTACTTC.

The chain recombines TRBV19 with TRBJ2-7, with D maybe TRBD2 (7 bases). V shed 4 bases and J shed 7 bases, with 23 bases lying between them. CDR1 and CDR2 from the germline V gene are LNHDA and SQIVND (reference sequence). The CDR3 length is 16 residues. The DNA for the CDR3 is TGTGCCAGTAGTACACTACAAGGGGGGGGCTTCGGAGAGCAGTACTTC. Encoded protein: CASSTLQGGGFGEQYF. Full variable domain (remainder filled in from reference TRBV19 and TRBJ2-7): DGGITQSPKYLFRKEGQNVTLSCEQNLNHDAMYWYRQDPGQGLRLIYYSQIVNDFQKGDIAEGYSVSREKKESFPLTVTSAQKNPTAFYLCASSTLQGGGFGEQYFGPGTRLTVT.

V gene TRBV7-8 combines with J gene TRBJ1-1, with D unresolved. Trimming stripped 8 bases from V and 2 bases from J, with 12 bases between. This CDR3 is 13 amino acids long. From germline, CDR1 is SGHVS and CDR2 FQNEAQ. CDR3 DNA sequence: TGTGCCAGCTCCCCTTTAATCAACACTGAAGCTTTCTTT. It is translated as CASSPLINTEAFF.

As for this clone: Germline is not matched at one junction end, which may reflect a read error. V gene TRBV6-5 combines with J gene TRBJ1-1, with a weak D call TRBD1 (6 bases). This CDR3 spans 13 amino acids. Germline CDR1 is MNHEY and CDR2 is SVGAGI. In nucleotides, the CDR3 is TGTGCCGGCAGCAGGGGAGGGAACACTGAAGCTTTCTTT. Its translation: CAGSRGGNTEAFF.

The genes are TRBV5-4 and TRBJ1-6, with 9 bases identical to TRBD1. CDR3 size: 16 residues. The ends lost 4 bases at V and 9 bases at J; junction bases unmatched: 11. CDR1 and CDR2 (germline): SGHNT, YYREEE (reference sequence). This CDR3 reads CASSQGGTGLSSPLHF. CDR3 nucleotide sequence: TGTGCCAGCAGCCAGGGCGGGACAGGGCTTAGTTCACCCCTCCACTTT.